The sequence of this TCR beta chain was determined in a study of shared clonotypes between healthy human individuals. Germline CDR1 SGHTA, CDR2 FQGTGA. The V and J ends lost 3 bases and 6 bases respectively, with 14 bases between them. The CDR3 loop spans 15 amino acids. General observations from the study: Relative to their counterparts shared across all four donors, non-shared clonotypes exhibited diminished generation probabilities.

TCRdb keeps only in-frame clones here, not all; method: immunoSEQ multiplex PCR. The sample has 2 million to 2.5 million clones; 90% to 95% are singletons. In regard to this clone: What it binds is unknown.

This sequence originates from a man between 18 and 35 years old in good health. Some clones in this sample may be carry-over from other donors' samples. The sample comprised naive CD4+ T cells from PBMCs. Subset indicated: CD45RA+ positively selected. This chain links TRBV7-3 with TRBJ2-2; D may be TRBD1 (5 bases). The CDR3 coding sequence is TGTGCCAGCAGCTTGGCAGGGCCTTTGGCCGGGGAGCTGTTTTTT. It specifies CASSLAGPLAGELFF.